The following is a TCR beta chain sequence with its context. The target antigen is unknown. Profiling relied on immunoSEQ multiplex PCR, and the TCRdb table lists in-frame clones only, not all of them. The sample has around 41,000 clones, about 80% seen once; the top ten hold 10% to 12%. The data derive from a study of vaccination effects on CD4 cells after COVID-19. Turning to the study itself: Either the BNT162b2 or mRNA-1273 vaccine was given to participants in two doses.

Study-wide points: Clones induced by infection and by vaccine showed marked clonal contraction late after vaccination. Nearly all vaccine-induced clones in healthy recipients recognized only SARS-CoV-2.

The CDR3 has 20 amino acids. After removal of 0 bases from V and 0 bases from J, the junction contained 11 bases not matched to a gene. The germline CDR1 and CDR2 sequences are SGHRS and YFSETQ. Under the ViraFEST assay, PBMC were stimulated with viral peptide pools so that antigen-specific CD4+ T cells expanded. Sequencing was performed afterwards. Isolation of CD4+ T cells took place after around 10 days of culture. No vaccinee had earlier SARS-CoV-2 infection, and nucleocapsid antibodies were negative. On day 3 and again on day 7, half the medium was replaced with IL-2 medium. The sequencing here drew on CD4+ T cells from PBMCs cultured with SARS-CoV-2 spike peptides, taken before COVID-19 vaccination. The chain combines TRBV5-1 with TRBJ2-6, with 8 bases identical to TRBD1. The sequence was collected from a human donor who received a COVID-19 vaccine. The CDR3 loop reads CASSLGWGQGALSGANVLTF. In nucleotides, the CDR3 is TGCGCCAGCAGCTTGGGATGGGGGCAGGGGGCACTCTCTGGGGCCAACGTCCTGACTTTC. Supplemented by reference TRBV5-1 and TRBJ2-6, the full variable domain reads KAGVTQTPRYLIKTRGQQVTLSCSPISGHRSVSWYQQTPGQGLQFLFEYFSETQRNKGNFPGRFSGRQFSNSRSEMNVSTLELGDSALYLCASSLGWGQGALSGANVLTFGAGSRLTVL.